These 3 T cell receptor beta chains were sequenced from one sample in a study of blood T cell repertoires in COVID-19. TCRdb's table, derived via immunoSEQ multiplex PCR, lists solely in-frame clones and lacks some. Of around 340,000 clones listed, about nine tenths are singletons. Sequencing was carried out using PBMCs or T cells enriched from blood (not recorded which). These receptors were taken from a woman in her twenties or thirties who had been exposed to COVID-19.

The gene calls are TRBV5-1 and TRBJ2-2, with D perhaps TRBD1 (6 bases). Trimming took 4 bases from V and 4 from J, leaving 17 bases between them. Germline CDR1 is SGHRS and CDR2 is YFSETQ. The CDR3 totals 16 residues. The CDR3 spells CASSRRTAQSTGELFF. As DNA, the CDR3 is TGCGCCAGCAGCCGTAGGACAGCCCAGTCCACCGGGGAGCTGTTTTTT. The full variable domain, rest sourced from reference TRBV5-1 and TRBJ2-2, is KAGVTQTPRYLIKTRGQQVTLSCSPISGHRSVSWYQQTPGQGLQFLFEYFSETQRNKGNFPGRFSGRQFSNSRSEMNVSTLELGDSALYLCASSRRTAQSTGELFFGEGSRLTVL.

This rearrangement joins TRBV19 to TRBJ1-4; unclear D gene. V shed 4 bases and J shed 11 bases, with 17 bases lying between them. Germline V gene sequence: CDR1 LNHDA, CDR2 SQIVND (reference sequence). The CDR3 has 14 residues. The CDR3, as DNA: TGTGCCAGTAGTACCTATCTCGTAAAGTGGAAACTGTTTTTT. Translated: CASSTYLVKWKLFF.

This clone was detected only once. This rearrangement joins TRBV5-1 to TRBJ1-5, with D possibly TRBD1 on 6 matching bases. The germline V gene encodes CDR1 SGHRS and CDR2 YFSETQ. Trimming left V 4 bases short and J 1 base short, with 9 bases between. CDR3 length: 14 residues. CDR3 region: CASSVDSSNQPQHF. The DNA for the CDR3 is TGCGCCAGCAGCGTGGACAGCAGCAATCAGCCCCAGCATTTT.